This is a list of T cell receptor beta chains from one sample in a study of T cells after yellow fever vaccination. TCRdb re-analysed the 5' RACE reads in MiXCR, keeping a single row per CDR3 protein. The table includes 400,000 to 650,000 distinct CDR3 sequences, just over 20% detected once. The sample consisted of PBMCs, taken approximately 22 days after the first yellow fever vaccination. Every receptor here comes from a man aged 18 to 35 who received the YFV17D yellow fever vaccine. Both conserved end residues are part of each CDR3. D genes are given only for firm matches. The size field is filled for only some rows; it gives once, few, many or a size class.

TRBV6-6,-,few,TRBJ2-5,TGTGCCAGCCTGGACTGGGAGACCCAGTACTTC,CASLDWETQYF
TRBV5-1,TRBD1,many,TRBJ2-3,TGCGCCAGCAGCCCAACGGGGACAGGGGCAGATACGCAGTATTTT,CASSPTGTGADTQYF
TRBV12-3/TRBV12-4,-,-,TRBJ1-5,TGTGCCAGCAGCGCGGCCGGGGGCTACAATCAGCCCCAGCATTTT,CASSAAGGYNQPQHF
TRBV4-3,-,-,TRBJ2-7,TGCGCCAGCAGCCAAGATCAGGTCGGGGGAGGCTCCTACGAGCAGTACTTC,CASSQDQVGGGSYEQYF
TRBV4-3,TRBD1,-,TRBJ2-1,TGCGCCAGCAGCCAAGATCCCCAGGGGGCTCTCTACAATGAGCAGTTCTTC,CASSQDPQGALYNEQFF
TRBV20-1,-,few,TRBJ2-1,TGCAGTGCTAGACTCGGGACCAGCCGGTGGATCTATGAGCAGTTCTTC,CSARLGTSRWIYEQFF
TRBV20-1,-,once,TRBJ1-1,TGCAGTGCTAGACCGGTCAGCGTCAGGGAGAACACTGAAGCTTTCTTT,CSARPVSVRENTEAFF
TRBV5-4,-,-,TRBJ2-3,TGTGCCAGCAGCTTGGTTGTGGGAACGAGCGGCACAGATACGCAGTATTTT,CASSLVVGTSGTDTQYF
TRBV10-3,-,-,TRBJ2-3,TGTGCCATCAGGGCCCTTGGGGGCCTCACAGATACGCAGTATTTT,CAIRALGGLTDTQYF
TRBV5-1,-,-,TRBJ2-3,TGCGCCAGCAGCGGATCGATTGGGACAGATACGCAGTATTTT,CASSGSIGTDTQYF
TRBV6-2/TRBV6-3,TRBD2,once,TRBJ2-3,TGTGCCAGCACTCCCACTAGCGGGGCTGGCACAGATACGCAGTATTTT,CASTPTSGAGTDTQYF
TRBV2,-,-,TRBJ2-3,TGTGCCAGCAGTCTAGGCGAAACTAAGGGGATTCTCACAGATACGCAGTATTTT,CASSLGETKGILTDTQYF
TRBV29-1,TRBD1,-,TRBJ2-7,TGCAGCGTTGCTGGACAGGGACCCTACGAGCAGTACTTC,CSVAGQGPYEQYF
TRBV7-8,-,-,TRBJ2-3,TGTGCCAGCAGCTTAGCCCCTCCGGGGAGGCGAGATACGCAGTATTTT,CASSLAPPGRRDTQYF
TRBV29-1,-,-,TRBJ1-1,TGCAGCGTTGAAGAAAAGGGGGAACTCACTGAAGCTTTCTTT,CSVEEKGELTEAFF
TRBV7-2,-,few,TRBJ1-3,TGTGCCAGCAGCCGACAGAGCTCTGGAAACACCATATATTTT,CASSRQSSGNTIYF
TRBV7-3,TRBD1,few,TRBJ2-5,TGTGCCAGCAGCCTAACCGGGACAGGGGATGAGACCCAGTACTTC,CASSLTGTGDETQYF
TRBV7-3,-,few,TRBJ2-2,TGTGCCAGCAGCTCACGTAACAGGGAGAGCACCGGGGAGCTGTTTTTT,CASSSRNRESTGELFF
TRBV20-1,-,few,TRBJ2-5,TGCAGTGCTAGACCCCCGGGCGGGGCTATTTTCCAAGAGACCCAGTACTTC,CSARPPGGAIFQETQYF
TRBV10-3,-,-,TRBJ2-7,TGTGCCATCAGTGAGTCTTTAGCCGCTGCCTACGAGCAGTACTTC,CAISESLAAAYEQYF
TRBV12-3/TRBV12-4,-,few,TRBJ1-5,TGTGCCAGCAGTTCACAGGGCCCTGGTCAGCCCCAGCATTTT,CASSSQGPGQPQHF
TRBV4-1,-,few,TRBJ1-1,TGCGCCAGCAGCCAAGATTGGGGTCCTGATGGTGAAGCTTTCTTT,CASSQDWGPDGEAFF
TRBV15,-,-,TRBJ1-1,TGTGCCACCAGCAGAGATGTAGGAAACACTTTCTTT,CATSRDVGNTFF
TRBV6-2/TRBV6-3,-,-,TRBJ1-1,TGTGCCAGCAGCCACAGCGTAGAACCCGAAGCTTTCTTT,CASSHSVEPEAFF
TRBV7-9,TRBD1,-,TRBJ2-5,TGTGCCAGCAGCGCGCCCGACAGGGAGCCTCAAGAGACCCAGTACTTC,CASSAPDREPQETQYF
TRBV6-2/TRBV6-3,TRBD1,few,TRBJ1-4,TGTGCCAGCCGCCCGGGACAGGGGAACGAAAAACTGTTTTTT,CASRPGQGNEKLFF
TRBV5-1,-,-,TRBJ1-4,TGCGCCAGCAGCTTGTCAGAGCAGGGTGGGAGAAAACTGTTTTTT,CASSLSEQGGRKLFF
TRBV20-1,-,-,TRBJ2-2,TGCAGTGCTAGAATGACGAACACCGGGGAGCTGTTTTTT,CSARMTNTGELFF
TRBV9,-,-,TRBJ1-2,TGTGCCAGCAGCGCAACCGGCAGGGATGGCTACACCTTC,CASSATGRDGYTF
TRBV24-1,-,few,TRBJ1-1,TGTGCCACCAGTGACCCAAAAACAGGCCGGACCGCTGAAGCTTTCTTT,CATSDPKTGRTAEAFF